Below, 30 T cell receptor beta chains from the same sample are listed, as sequenced in a study of post-analysis software for immune sequencing data. Points from the study as a whole: Roughly five TRBV segments appeared more often in patients than in controls, and TRBV5-6, TRBV5-1 and TRBV20-1 were among these.

These receptors are not linked to any known antigen. Libraries were made from TCR beta cDNA, and they carried unique molecular identifiers. TCRdb reprocessed the PCR reads with MiXCR, giving one entry per CDR3 protein. The repertoire holds more than 450,000 distinct CDR3 sequences, with approximately 31% as singletons. Material for sequencing was blood. Receptor source: a girl aged 2-17 years with multiple sclerosis.

A note on this clonotype: At one end, the junction sequence differs from germline, possibly due to a read error. J is TRBJ2-1 and V is TRBV10-3, with TRBD1 matching over 11 bases. CDR1 and CDR2 (germline): ENHRY, SYGVKD. CDR3 length equals 14 residues. The chain's CDR3 is CAIGTGGSYDEQFF. CDR3 bases: TGTGCCATCGGGACAGGGGGATCCTACGATGAGCAGTTCTTC.

The chain is built from TRBV12-3 or TRBV12-4 and TRBJ2-3; TRBD1 might be the D (5 bases). The CDR3 has 13 residues. V lost 7 bases and J 6 bases, leaving 14 bases between the germline ends. The chain's CDR3 is CASTQGIVDTQYF. The CDR3 nucleotides read TGTGCCAGCACCCAGGGTATAGTGGATACGCAGTATTTT.

V gene TRBV2 combines with J gene TRBJ2-1; 7 nucleotides line up with TRBD2. The CDR3 has 14 amino acids. Trimming cost V 8 bases and J 4 bases; bases outside gene matches: 8. Germline CDR1 and CDR2: SNHLY and FYNNEI. CDR3 amino acids: CASSPQRGYNEQFF. CDR3 sequence (DNA): TGTGCCAGCTCCCCCCAGCGGGGTTACAATGAGCAGTTCTTC.

Comment on this clonotype: A read error may account for a junction end that differs from germline. The chain carries TRBV5-1 and TRBJ2-6; 9 nucleotides agree with TRBD1. CDR3 length: 16 amino acids. CDR1 is SGHRS, CDR2 YFSETQ, per germline. The CDR3 nucleotides are TGCGCCAGCAGCGGGGGACAGGGTTTTGGGGCCAACGTCCGGACTTTC. It translates to CASSGGQGFGANVRTF.

This clonotype was detected a few times. V usage is TRBV20-1 and J usage is TRBJ2-1; maybe TRBD2 (6 bases). CDR1 is DFQATT, CDR2 SNEGSKA, per germline (reference sequence). This CDR3 spans 16 amino acids. V was shortened by 0 bases and J by 0 bases, with 12 bases between the two germline ends. DNA of the CDR3: TGCAGTGCTAGAGATACCGGGACTCACTCCTACAATGAGCAGTTCTTC. Translating it yields CSARDTGTHSYNEQFF.

Many counts were recorded for this clonotype. The chain joins TRBV5-6 to TRBJ2-3; D might be TRBD2 (7 bases). The CDR3 loop spans 16 amino acids. V dropped 4 bases and J dropped 2 bases, with 17 bases sitting between them. Per the germline V gene, CDR1 is SGHDT and CDR2 is YYEEEE. This chain's CDR3 is CASSPDRGAYTDTQYF. The CDR3 nucleotides read TGTGCCAGCAGCCCCGACCGGGGGGCGTACACAGATACGCAGTATTTT.

This chain connects TRBV10-3 to TRBJ2-5, with a tentative D call TRBD2 (7 bases). Trimming pared 6 bases from V and 4 bases from J, leaving 18 bases between. CDR3 length: 15 residues. The germline CDR1 and CDR2 sequences are ENHRY and SYGVKD. CDR3 loop: CAIRGGIGGRETQYF. The DNA for the CDR3 is TGTGCCATCAGGGGGGGGATCGGGGGCCGAGAGACCCAGTACTTC.

J is TRBJ2-1 and V is TRBV14; no reliable D call. The V gene lost 1 base and the J gene lost 5 bases, with 15 bases spanning the gap. There are 16 residues in the CDR3. Per the germline V gene, CDR1 is SGHDN and CDR2 is FVKESK. CDR3 sequence (DNA): TGTGCCAGCAGCCAAGGTTGGGTCATCGCAAACAATGAGCAGTTCTTC. This translates into CASSQGWVIANNEQFF.

CDR3 in DNA: TGTGCCACTTCCTTCGGACAGCCTTACTATGGCTACACCTTC. Its protein is CATSFGQPYYGYTF. The gene calls are TRBV3-1 and TRBJ1-2; D may be TRBD1 (6 bases). V was trimmed by 10 bases and J by 3 bases, leaving 18 bases between them. The CDR3 sequence is 14 residues long. Germline V CDR1 and CDR2: LGHDT, YNNKEL (reference sequence).

This clonotype was observed a few times. The V gene is TRBV20-1, the J gene TRBJ2-1; 9 bases fit TRBD2. Unmatched junction bases numbered 3, after V lost 5 bases and J lost 1 base. The CDR3 consists of 14 residues. Germline V lookup: CDR1 DFQATT, CDR2 SNEGSKA (reference sequence). The CDR3 DNA reads TGCAGTGCTGCGCTAGCGGGGTCCTACAATGAGCAGTTCTTC. It codes for CSAALAGSYNEQFF.

The V call is TRBV5-1, the J call TRBJ2-1; weak D call: TRBD2 (5 bases). V was clipped by 0 bases and J by 8 bases, with 15 bases between them. Germline V gene sequence: CDR1 SGHRS, CDR2 YFSETQ. The CDR3 sequence is 15 residues long. Written as DNA, the CDR3 is TGCGCCAGCAGCTTGGAAGGGTTGAGGGCCTATGAGCAGTTCTTC. Translated: CASSLEGLRAYEQFF.

The chain couples TRBV6-6 to TRBJ1-1; TRBD1 matches 9 bases. V shed 2 bases, J shed 11 bases, and the junction held 3 bases outside the gene matches. Per germline, CDR1 MNHNY and CDR2 SVGAGI (reference sequence). CDR3 length: 12 amino acids. CDR3 region: CASSYAGTGAFF. The DNA for the CDR3 is TGTGCCAGCAGTTACGCTGGGACAGGGGCTTTCTTT.

The J gene is TRBJ1-1, the V gene TRBV29-1; 7 nucleotides match TRBD1. The CDR3 consists of 13 residues. The trim removed 8 bases at V and 4 bases at J, leaving 10 bases unmatched. Germline V CDR1 and CDR2: SQVTM, ANQGSEA. The CDR3 sequence is CSTRQGLGTEAFF. DNA of the CDR3: TGCAGCACCAGACAGGGTTTAGGCACTGAAGCTTTCTTT.

This CDR3 reads CASSLNGEGDTEAFF. The CDR3 nucleotides are TGTGCCAGCAGCCTTAACGGGGAGGGGGACACTGAAGCTTTCTTT. The V call is TRBV21-1, the J call TRBJ1-1. TRBV21-1 constitutes a pseudogene. The CDR3 has 15 residues.

The chain uses TRBV20-1 and TRBJ1-5; 9 positions match TRBD1. The V gene end was trimmed by 3 bases and the J gene end by 8 bases; junction bases not matched to a gene: 8. The CDR3 has 14 amino acids. CDR1 is DFQATT, CDR2 SNEGSKA, per germline (reference sequence). Here the CDR3 DNA reads TGCAGTGCTAGGGTGGACAGGGGAGGTGAGCCCCAGCATTTT. It encodes CSARVDRGGEPQHF.

The chain recombines TRBV5-1 with TRBJ2-5; maybe TRBD1 (5 bases). V was cut by 5 bases and J by 1 base, with 18 bases left in between. Germline V gene sequence: CDR1 SGHRS, CDR2 YFSETQ. The CDR3 spans 16 residues. The CDR3 protein is CASRRVAQGIQETQYF. The CDR3 DNA sequence: TGCGCCAGCAGACGAGTCGCCCAGGGAATCCAAGAGACCCAGTACTTC. Full variable domain (missing parts from reference TRBV5-1 and TRBJ2-5): KAGVTQTPRYLIKTRGQQVTLSCSPISGHRSVSWYQQTPGQGLQFLFEYFSETQRNKGNFPGRFSGRQFSNSRSEMNVSTLELGDSALYLCASRRVAQGIQETQYFGPGTRLLVL.

There are a few counts of this clonotype. The genes are TRBV11-2 and TRBJ2-5, with D perhaps matching TRBD1 or TRBD2 (5 bases each). Deletions cut 0 bases from V and 4 bases from J, with 9 bases between. CDR3 size: 14 residues. Germline CDR1 is SGHAT and CDR2 is FQNNGV. CDR3 amino acids: CASSLEGTRETQYF. The CDR3 DNA is TGTGCCAGCAGCTTAGAGGGGACCCGAGAGACCCAGTACTTC.

A few counts support this clonotype. This chain uses TRBV7-9 with TRBJ2-1, with D perhaps matching TRBD2 (5 bases). The CDR3 is 13 amino acids. The germline CDR1 and CDR2 sequences are SEHNR and FQNEAQ (reference sequence). Trimming took 1 base from V and 10 from J, leaving 11 bases between them. Here the CDR3 reads CASSLDRGGEQFF. The CDR3 DNA is TGTGCCAGCAGCTTAGATCGGGGTGGGGAGCAGTTCTTC.

The chain joins TRBV7-3 to TRBJ2-3; 11 positions agree with TRBD2. This CDR3 has 17 amino acids. V lost 1 base to trimming and J lost 4 bases; unmatched junction nucleotides: 7. Germline values: CDR1 SGHTA, CDR2 FQGTGA. Written as DNA, the CDR3 is TGTGCCAGCAGCTTAATGCCGGCTAGCGGGGGGTCAGATACGCAGTATTTT. Amino acids: CASSLMPASGGSDTQYF.

The J gene is TRBJ1-1, the V gene TRBV7-6; TRBD1 is a possible D gene (5 bases). CDR1 is SGHVS, CDR2 FNYEAQ, per germline. This CDR3 has 17 amino acids. V was shortened by 5 bases and J by 0 bases, with 19 bases between the two germline ends. The CDR3 DNA reads as TGTGCCAGCAGCCCGACCGGGGGACGACTACTGAACACTGAAGCTTTCTTT. Translated, it gives CASSPTGGRLLNTEAFF.

This clonotype occurred a few times. The chain couples TRBV20-1 to TRBJ2-5, with D possibly being TRBD1 (5 bases). The germline CDR1 and CDR2 sequences are DFQATT and SNEGSKA (reference sequence). The ends were cut back, 0 bases at V and 0 bases at J, with 11 bases in the middle. This CDR3 spans 15 amino acids. CDR3 region: CSARDQNRYQETQYF. For the CDR3, the DNA is TGCAGTGCTAGAGATCAAAACAGGTACCAAGAGACCCAGTACTTC.

This clonotype was seen at least ten times. This chain uses TRBV5-5 with TRBJ2-7; a possible D gene is TRBD1 (6 bases). V lost 4 bases to trimming and J lost 1 base, with 9 bases between them. The germline gives CDR1 SGHKS, CDR2 YYEKEE (reference sequence). The CDR3 is made up of 13 amino acids. DNA of the CDR3: TGTGCCAGCAGCCAGACAGGATCCTACGAGCAGTACTTC. Amino acids: CASSQTGSYEQYF.

This clonotype appeared a few times. V is TRBV18 and J is TRBJ1-2; D call uncertain. Germline values: CDR1 KGHSH, CDR2 LQKENI. This CDR3 spans 14 amino acids. V dropped 2 bases and J dropped 2 bases, with 9 bases sitting between them. CDR3 protein: CASSPVEGNYGYTF. CDR3 sequence (DNA): TGTGCCAGCTCACCAGTTGAAGGGAACTATGGCTACACCTTC.

DNA of the CDR3: TGTGCCAGCACCAACTCCTATGGCTACACCTTC. This codes for CASTNSYGYTF. This chain connects TRBV6-2 or TRBV6-3 to TRBJ1-2; D not certain. Germline V CDR1 and CDR2: MNHEY, SVGEGT. Trimming removed 7 bases at V and 4 bases at J, with 7 bases between. The CDR3 is made up of 11 amino acids.

The rearrangement uses TRBV5-1 and TRBJ2-4, with D possibly TRBD1 on 6 matching bases. The CDR3 is made up of 13 amino acids. The germline V gene encodes CDR1 SGHRS and CDR2 YFSETQ. Trimming shortened V by 3 bases and J by 9 bases, and 13 bases separated the two germline ends. The CDR3 coding sequence is TGCGCCAGCAGCTCAGGGGTCGATTTCATTCAGTACTTC. Translating gives CASSSGVDFIQYF.

V gene TRBV10-3 combines with J gene TRBJ2-3; TRBD2 matches 9 bases. With 10 bases clipped from V and 0 bases from J, the junction kept 2 bases outside the gene matches. The CDR3 runs to 13 residues. Germline lookup yields CDR1 ENHRY and CDR2 SYGVKD. The CDR3, as DNA: TGTGCCAACGCGGGGGGGAGCACAGATACGCAGTATTTT. Protein sequence: CANAGGSTDTQYF.

The V and J genes are TRBV7-9 and TRBJ1-3, with TRBD1 matching 8 bases. Germline assignment: CDR1 SEHNR and CDR2 FQNEAQ (reference sequence). Trimming removed 4 bases from V and 0 bases from J; junction bases left unmatched: 2. This CDR3 spans 15 amino acids. The CDR3 loop is CASSWTGSSGNTIYF. DNA of the CDR3: TGTGCCAGCAGCTGGACAGGGAGCTCTGGAAACACCATATATTTT.

J is TRBJ2-7 and V is TRBV28; perhaps TRBD2 as D (5 bases). The J call is doubtful: the DNA matches TRBJ2-5 better. This CDR3 region has 13 residues. Germline values: CDR1 MDHEN, CDR2 SYDVKM. CDR3 DNA sequence: TGTGCCAGCACCTTCGTGATACGGGGGACCCAGTACTTC. Amino acid sequence: CASTFVIRGTQYF.

This clonotype has only one observation. The V call is TRBV12-3 or TRBV12-4, the J call TRBJ1-1; TRBD1 matches 7 bases. V was clipped by 1 base and J by 2 bases; unmatched bases: 7. The CDR3 has 16 amino acids. The CDR3 nucleotides are TGTGCCAGCAGTTTAGGGAGGGGGCGGGATAACACTGAAGCTTTCTTT. Amino acid sequence: CASSLGRGRDNTEAFF.

V and J are TRBV7-8 and TRBJ2-7, with 8 bases aligning to TRBD2. The V gene end was trimmed by 3 bases and the J gene end by 1 base; junction bases not matched to a gene: 8. CDR3 length: 16 amino acids. Germline-derived CDR1 and CDR2 are SGHVS and FQNEAQ. Written as DNA, the CDR3 is TGTGCCAGCAGCTTCGGTAGCGGGGTTCAATCCTACGAGCAGTACTTC. Translated: CASSFGSGVQSYEQYF.